The 3 T cell receptor beta chains listed next were all sequenced from one sample in a study of shared clonotypes between healthy human individuals (TCRdb year 2020). Library preparation used the immunoSEQ multiplex PCR assay. TCRdb retrieved this table from immuneACCESS and kept in-frame rearrangements only. Not all clones are present; in checked studies, unresolved V genes account for under half, and no reason is known for the remainder. This sample holds around 690,000 clones; 90% were observed only once. The top ten clonotypes cover 34% of the sample. The sequencing input was memory CD8+ T cells from PBMCs. The label giving this sample's cell subset or site can be read as: CD45RO+ cells pooled with CCR7-negative TemRA cells. Receptors were obtained from a man aged 18 to 35 in good health. Some clones in this sample may be carry-over from other donors' samples.

This chain joins TRBV4-1 and TRBJ2-7; D possibly corresponds to TRBD1 (5 bases). Germline CDR1 MGHRA, CDR2 YSYEKL. This CDR3 region has 15 residues. V lost 1 base and J 3 bases, leaving 13 bases between the germline ends. The CDR3 loop is CASSQGSTTGYEQYF. CDR3 bases: TGCGCCAGCAGCCAAGGATCAACCACAGGCTACGAGCAGTACTTC.

The chain recombines TRBV2 with TRBJ2-7; 8 nucleotides match TRBD1. Germline lookup yields CDR1 SNHLY and CDR2 FYNNEI. V was pared by 8 bases and J by 0 bases, with 9 bases of the junction left unmatched. The CDR3 consists of 15 residues. The CDR3 region is CASGEGQGHSYEQYF. The CDR3, as DNA: TGTGCCAGCGGGGAAGGACAGGGCCACTCCTACGAGCAGTACTTC.

With respect to this clone: One end of the junction varies from germline; a read error may be responsible. Other DNA sequences in the same sample also yield this CDR3. The chain employs TRBV10-3 and TRBJ2-7; 8 bases align to TRBD2. Germline V gene sequence: CDR1 ENHRY, CDR2 SYGVKD. The CDR3 covers 14 residues. The CDR3 DNA is TGTGCTATCAGTGAGTCGCGGGGGGCCTACGAGCAGTACTTC. This sequence encodes CAISESRGAYEQYF.